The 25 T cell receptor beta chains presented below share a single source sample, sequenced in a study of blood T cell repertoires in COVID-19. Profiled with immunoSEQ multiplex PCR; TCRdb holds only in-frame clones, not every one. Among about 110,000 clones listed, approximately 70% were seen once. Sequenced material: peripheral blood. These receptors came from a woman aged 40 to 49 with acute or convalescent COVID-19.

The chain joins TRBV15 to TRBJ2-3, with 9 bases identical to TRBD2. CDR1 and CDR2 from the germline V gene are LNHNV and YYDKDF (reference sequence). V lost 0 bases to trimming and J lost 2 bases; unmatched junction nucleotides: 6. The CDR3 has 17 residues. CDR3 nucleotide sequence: TGTGCCACCAGCAGAGATTACGGCGGGGGGGCCACAGATACGCAGTATTTT. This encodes CATSRDYGGGATDTQYF. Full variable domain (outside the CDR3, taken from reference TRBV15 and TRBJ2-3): DAMVIQNPRYQVTQFGKPVTLSCSQTLNHNVMYWYQQKSSQAPKLLFHYYDKDFNNEADTPDNFQSRRPNTSFCFLDIRSPGLGDTAMYLCATSRDYGGGATDTQYFGPGTRLTVL.

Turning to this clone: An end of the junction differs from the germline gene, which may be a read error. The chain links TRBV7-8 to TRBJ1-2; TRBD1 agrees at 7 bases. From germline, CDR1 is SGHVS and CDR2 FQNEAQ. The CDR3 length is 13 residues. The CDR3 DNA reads TGTGCCAGCAGCTCAGCCTCAACCGGGACAGCCCCCTTC. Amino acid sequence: CASSSASTGTAPF.

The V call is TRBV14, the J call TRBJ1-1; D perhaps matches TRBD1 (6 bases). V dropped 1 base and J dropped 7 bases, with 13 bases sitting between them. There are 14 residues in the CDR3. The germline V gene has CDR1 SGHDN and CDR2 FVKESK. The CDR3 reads CASSQGTGYLEAFF. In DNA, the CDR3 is TGTGCCAGCAGCCAAGGAACAGGGTACCTTGAAGCTTTCTTT.

CDR3 DNA sequence: TGCAGCGTCTCGAGCAGGGCCCCCTATGGCTACACCTTC. The encoded protein is CSVSSRAPYGYTF. The chain couples TRBV29-1 to TRBJ1-2; a weak D match, TRBD1 (5 bases). V lost 6 bases and J lost 4, with 15 bases in between. CDR3 length equals 13 residues. Germline CDR1 SQVTM, CDR2 ANQGSEA.

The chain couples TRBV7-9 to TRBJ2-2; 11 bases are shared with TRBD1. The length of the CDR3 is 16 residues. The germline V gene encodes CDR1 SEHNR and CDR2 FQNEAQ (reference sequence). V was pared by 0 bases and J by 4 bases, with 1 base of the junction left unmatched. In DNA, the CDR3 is TGTGCCAGCAGCTTAGCTGGGACAGGGGGCACCGGGGAGCTGTTTTTT. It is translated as CASSLAGTGGTGELFF. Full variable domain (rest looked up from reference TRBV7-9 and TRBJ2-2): DTGVSQNPRHKITKRGQNVTFRCDPISEHNRLYWYRQTLGQGPEFLTYFQNEAQLEKSRLLSDRFSAERPKGSFSTLEIQRTEQGDSAMYLCASSLAGTGGTGELFFGEGSRLTVL.

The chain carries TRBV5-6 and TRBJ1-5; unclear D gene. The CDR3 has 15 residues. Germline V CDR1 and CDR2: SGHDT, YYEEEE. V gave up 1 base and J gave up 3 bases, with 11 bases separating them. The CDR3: CASSLWQATNQPQHF. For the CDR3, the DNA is TGTGCCAGCAGCTTGTGGCAGGCCACCAATCAGCCCCAGCATTTT.

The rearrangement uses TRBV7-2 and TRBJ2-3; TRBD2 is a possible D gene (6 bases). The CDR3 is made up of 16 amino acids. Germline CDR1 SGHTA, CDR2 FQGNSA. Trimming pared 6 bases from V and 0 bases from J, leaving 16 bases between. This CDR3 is CASRTSTGASTDTQYF. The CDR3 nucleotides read TGTGCCAGCAGGACGAGCACGGGAGCTAGCACAGATACGCAGTATTTT.

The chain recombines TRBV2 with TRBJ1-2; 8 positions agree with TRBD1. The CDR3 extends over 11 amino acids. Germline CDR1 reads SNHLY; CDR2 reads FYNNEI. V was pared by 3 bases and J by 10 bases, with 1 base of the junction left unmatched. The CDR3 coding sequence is TGTGCCAGCAGTGAGGGACAGGACTACACCTTC. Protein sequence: CASSEGQDYTF.

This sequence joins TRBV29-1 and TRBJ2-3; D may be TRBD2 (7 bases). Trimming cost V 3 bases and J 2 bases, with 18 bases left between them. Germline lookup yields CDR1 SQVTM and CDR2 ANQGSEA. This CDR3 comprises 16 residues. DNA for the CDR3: TGCAGCGTTGAGATTCCCCGGGGGGCCCACACAGATACGCAGTATTTT. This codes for CSVEIPRGAHTDTQYF.

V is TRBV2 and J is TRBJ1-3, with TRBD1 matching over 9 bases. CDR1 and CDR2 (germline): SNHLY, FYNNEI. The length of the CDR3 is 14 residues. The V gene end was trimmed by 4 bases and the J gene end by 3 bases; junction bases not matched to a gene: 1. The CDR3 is CASSGQGDGNTIYF. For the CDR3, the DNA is TGTGCCAGCAGTGGACAGGGGGATGGAAACACCATATATTTT.

CDR3 DNA: TGCGCCAGCAGCCAAACAAATGGGGGGGCTAGCACAGATACGCAGTATTTT. This encodes CASSQTNGGASTDTQYF. The J gene is TRBJ2-3, the V gene TRBV4-3, with TRBD2 as a possible D gene (7 bases). CDR3 length: 17 amino acids. Trimming took off 2 bases at V and 0 bases at J, with 15 bases between the two ends. Germline CDR1 reads LGHNA; CDR2 reads YSLEER.

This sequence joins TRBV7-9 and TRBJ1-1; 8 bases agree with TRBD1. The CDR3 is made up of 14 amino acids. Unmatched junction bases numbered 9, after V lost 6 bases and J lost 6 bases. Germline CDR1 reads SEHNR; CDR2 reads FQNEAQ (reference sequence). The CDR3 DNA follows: TGTGCCAGCAGTCCTAGGACAGGGAGGGCTGAAGCTTTCTTT. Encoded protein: CASSPRTGRAEAFF.

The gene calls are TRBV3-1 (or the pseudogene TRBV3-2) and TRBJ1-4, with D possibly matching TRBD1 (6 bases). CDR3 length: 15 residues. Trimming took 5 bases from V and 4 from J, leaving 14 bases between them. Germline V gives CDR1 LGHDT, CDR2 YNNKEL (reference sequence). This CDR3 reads CASSSSGGLNEKLFF. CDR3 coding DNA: TGTGCCAGCAGCTCATCTGGGGGCCTTAATGAAAAACTGTTTTTT.

CDR3 sequence: CASSESPRGFNGYTF. CDR3 DNA: TGTGCCAGCAGCGAGAGTCCCAGGGGGTTTAATGGCTACACCTTC. This rearrangement joins TRBV9 to TRBJ1-2, with TRBD1 matching over 7 bases. V shed 3 bases and J 6 bases; nucleotides not matched to a gene: 11. Germline-derived CDR1 and CDR2 are SGDLS and YYNGEE. This CDR3 has 15 residues.

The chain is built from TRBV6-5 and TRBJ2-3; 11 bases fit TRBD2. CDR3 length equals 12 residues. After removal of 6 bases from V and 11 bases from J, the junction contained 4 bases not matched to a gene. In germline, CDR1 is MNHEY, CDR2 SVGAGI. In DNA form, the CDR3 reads TGTGCCAGCAGGGAGACTAGCGGGATGCAGTATTTT. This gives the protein CASRETSGMQYF.

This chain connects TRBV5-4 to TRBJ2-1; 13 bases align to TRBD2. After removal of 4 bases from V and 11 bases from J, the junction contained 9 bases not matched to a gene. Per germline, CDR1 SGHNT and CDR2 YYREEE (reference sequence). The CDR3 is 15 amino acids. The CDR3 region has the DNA TGTGCCAGCAGCCCAGGGGGGACTAGCGGGGCCAAGCAGTTCTTC. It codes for CASSPGGTSGAKQFF. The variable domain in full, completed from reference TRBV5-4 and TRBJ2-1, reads ETGVTQSPTHLIKTRGQQVTLRCSSQSGHNTVSWYQQALGQGPQFIFQYYREEENGRGNFPPRFSGLQFPNYSSELNVNALELDDSALYLCASSPGGTSGAKQFFGPGTRLTVL.

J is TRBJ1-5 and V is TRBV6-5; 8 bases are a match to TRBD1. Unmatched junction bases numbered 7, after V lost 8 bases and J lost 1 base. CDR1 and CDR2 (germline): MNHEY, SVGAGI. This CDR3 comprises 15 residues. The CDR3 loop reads CASEFRDRSNQPQHF. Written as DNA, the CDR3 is TGTGCCAGCGAGTTCCGGGACAGGAGCAATCAGCCCCAGCATTTT.

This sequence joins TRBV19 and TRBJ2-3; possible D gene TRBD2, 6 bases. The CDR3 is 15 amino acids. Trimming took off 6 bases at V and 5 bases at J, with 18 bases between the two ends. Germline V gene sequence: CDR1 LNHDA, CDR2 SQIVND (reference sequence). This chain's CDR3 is CASSELGLGGDTQYF. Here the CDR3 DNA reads TGTGCCAGTAGCGAACTCGGACTGGGAGGAGATACGCAGTATTTT.

The CDR3 protein is CASSLERRRGTDTQYF. The CDR3 DNA sequence: TGCGCCAGCAGCTTGGAAAGGAGACGGGGCACAGATACGCAGTATTTT. This chain links TRBV5-1 with TRBJ2-3; D is ambiguous. CDR3 size: 16 residues. The ends were cut back, 0 bases at V and 1 base at J, with 12 bases in the middle. Germline V gene lookup returns CDR1 SGHRS and CDR2 YFSETQ.

The CDR3 region is CASSQSARGSWTEAFF. CDR3 DNA sequence: TGCGCCAGCAGTCAATCTGCCCGGGGTAGTTGGACTGAAGCTTTCTTT. The chain uses TRBV23-1 and TRBJ1-1; D is unresolved. TRBV23-1 is assigned to the ORF class and has an uncertain function. V was trimmed by 0 bases and J by 5 bases, leaving 16 bases between them. The CDR3 is made up of 16 amino acids.

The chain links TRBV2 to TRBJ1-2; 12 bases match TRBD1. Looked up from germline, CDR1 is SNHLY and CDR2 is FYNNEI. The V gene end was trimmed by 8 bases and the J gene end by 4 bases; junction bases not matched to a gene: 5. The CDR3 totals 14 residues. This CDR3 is CASAGQGATYGYTF. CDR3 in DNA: TGTGCCAGCGCGGGACAGGGGGCGACCTATGGCTACACCTTC.

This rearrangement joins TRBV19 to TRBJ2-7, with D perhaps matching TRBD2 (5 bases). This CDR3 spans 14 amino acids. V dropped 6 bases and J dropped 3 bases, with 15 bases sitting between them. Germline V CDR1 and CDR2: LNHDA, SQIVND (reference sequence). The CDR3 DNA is TGTGCCAGTAGGCGGGCAGCCGGGGACTACGAGCAGTACTTC. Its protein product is CASRRAAGDYEQYF.

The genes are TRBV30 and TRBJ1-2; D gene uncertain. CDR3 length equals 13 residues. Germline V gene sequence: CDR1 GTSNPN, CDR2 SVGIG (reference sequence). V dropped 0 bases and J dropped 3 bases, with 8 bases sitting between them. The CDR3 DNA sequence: TGTGCCTGGAGTGTTGAGGCTTACTATGGCTACACCTTC. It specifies CAWSVEAYYGYTF.

The CDR3 bases are TGTGCCAGCAGCCTTGGGACAGGGGGTCCAGATACGCAGTATTTT. Protein sequence: CASSLGTGGPDTQYF. V usage is TRBV14 and J usage is TRBJ2-3; 11 nucleotides line up with TRBD1. The germline V gene has CDR1 SGHDN and CDR2 FVKESK. V dropped 4 bases and J dropped 4; count of bases not matched to a gene: 4. The CDR3 length is 15 residues.

CDR3 loop: CASSLAKTGLYEQYF. In nucleotides, the CDR3 is TGTGCCAGCAGCTTAGCCAAGACAGGCCTCTACGAGCAGTACTTC. V gene TRBV11-2 combines with J gene TRBJ2-7, with D possibly being TRBD1 (6 bases). V lost 1 base to trimming and J lost 3 bases, with 13 bases between them. CDR1 is SGHAT and CDR2 is FQNNGV in the germline V gene. This CDR3 spans 15 amino acids.